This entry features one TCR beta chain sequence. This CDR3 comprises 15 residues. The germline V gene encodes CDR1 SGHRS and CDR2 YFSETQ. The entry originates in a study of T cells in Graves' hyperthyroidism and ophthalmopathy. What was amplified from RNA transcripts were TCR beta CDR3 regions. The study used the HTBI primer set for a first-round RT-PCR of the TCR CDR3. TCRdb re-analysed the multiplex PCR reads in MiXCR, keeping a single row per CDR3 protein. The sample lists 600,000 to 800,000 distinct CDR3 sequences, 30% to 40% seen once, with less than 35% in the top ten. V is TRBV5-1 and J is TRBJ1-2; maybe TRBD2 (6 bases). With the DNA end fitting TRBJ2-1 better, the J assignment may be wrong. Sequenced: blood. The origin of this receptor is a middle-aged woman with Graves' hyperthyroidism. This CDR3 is CASSWGVAGSNEQFF. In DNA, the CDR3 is TGCGCCAGCAGCTGGGGGGTTGCCGGGAGCAATGAGCAGTTCTTC.